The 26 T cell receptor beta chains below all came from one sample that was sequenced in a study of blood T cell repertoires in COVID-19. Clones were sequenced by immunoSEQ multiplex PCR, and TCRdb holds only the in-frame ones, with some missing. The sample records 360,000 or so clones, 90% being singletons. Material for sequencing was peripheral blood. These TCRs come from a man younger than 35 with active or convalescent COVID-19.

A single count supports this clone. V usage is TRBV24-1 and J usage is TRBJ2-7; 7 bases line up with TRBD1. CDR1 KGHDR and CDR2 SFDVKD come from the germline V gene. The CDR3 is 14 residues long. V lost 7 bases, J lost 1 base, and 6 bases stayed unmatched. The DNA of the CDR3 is TGTGCCACCAGCCAACAGGGGTCTTCCTACGAGCAGTACTTC. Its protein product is CATSQQGSSYEQYF.

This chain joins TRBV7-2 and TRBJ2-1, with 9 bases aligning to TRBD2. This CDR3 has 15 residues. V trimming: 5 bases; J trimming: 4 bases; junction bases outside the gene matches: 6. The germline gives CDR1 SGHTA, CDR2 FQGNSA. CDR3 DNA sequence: TGTGCCAGCAGCCAAGGGACTAGCTCGTACAATGAGCAGTTCTTC. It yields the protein CASSQGTSSYNEQFF.

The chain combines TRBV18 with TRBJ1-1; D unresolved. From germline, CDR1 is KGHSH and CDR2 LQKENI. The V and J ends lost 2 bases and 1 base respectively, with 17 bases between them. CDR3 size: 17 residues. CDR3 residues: CASSPSVPGVENTEAFF. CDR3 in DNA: TGTGCCAGCTCACCAAGCGTTCCGGGTGTTGAGAACACTGAAGCTTTCTTT.

The CDR3 is CASSDNRGIYGYTF. Written as DNA, the CDR3 is TGTGCCAGCAGCGACAACAGGGGGATCTATGGCTACACCTTC. This chain uses TRBV14 with TRBJ1-2, with 8 bases fitting TRBD1. Trimming took 5 bases from V and 4 from J; bases not matched to a gene: 6. CDR3 size: 14 residues. Germline CDR1 and CDR2: SGHDN and FVKESK. The entire variable domain, with the rest obtained from reference TRBV14 and TRBJ1-2, is as follows: EAGVTQFPSHSVIEKGQTVTLRCDPISGHDNLYWYRRVMGKEIKFLLHFVKESKQDESGMPNNRFLAERTGGTYSTLKVQPAELEDSGVYFCASSDNRGIYGYTFGSGTRLTVV.

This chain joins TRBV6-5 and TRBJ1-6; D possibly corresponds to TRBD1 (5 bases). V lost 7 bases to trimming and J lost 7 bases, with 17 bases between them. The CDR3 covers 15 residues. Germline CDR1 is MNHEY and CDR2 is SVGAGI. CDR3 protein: CASTEIWGENSPLHF. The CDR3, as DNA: TGTGCCAGCACCGAGATTTGGGGGGAGAATTCACCCCTCCACTTT.

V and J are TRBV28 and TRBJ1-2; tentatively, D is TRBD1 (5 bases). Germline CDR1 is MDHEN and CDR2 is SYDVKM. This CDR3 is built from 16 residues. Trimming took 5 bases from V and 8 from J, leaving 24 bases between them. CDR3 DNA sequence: TGTGCCAGCAGTCAAGGACTTTCGGGGACTCAAAGGGGCTACACCTTC. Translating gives CASSQGLSGTQRGYTF.

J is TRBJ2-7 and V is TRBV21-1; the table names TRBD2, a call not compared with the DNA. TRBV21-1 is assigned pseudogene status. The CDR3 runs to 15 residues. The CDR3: CASSKGGSGVYEQYF. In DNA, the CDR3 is TGTGCCAGCAGCAAAGGAGGCAGCGGGGTCTACGAGCAGTACTTC.

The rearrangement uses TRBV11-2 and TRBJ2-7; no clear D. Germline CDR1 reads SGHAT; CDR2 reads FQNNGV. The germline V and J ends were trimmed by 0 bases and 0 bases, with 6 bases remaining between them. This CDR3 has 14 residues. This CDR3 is CASSLELSSYEQYF. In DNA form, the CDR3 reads TGTGCCAGCAGCTTAGAGCTCAGCTCCTACGAGCAGTACTTC. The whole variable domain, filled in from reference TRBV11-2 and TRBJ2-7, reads EAGVAQSPRYKIIEKRQSVAFWCNPISGHATLYWYQQILGQGPKLLIQFQNNGVVDDSQLPKDRFSAERLKGVDSTLKIQPAKLEDSAVYLCASSLELSSYEQYFGPGTRLTVT.

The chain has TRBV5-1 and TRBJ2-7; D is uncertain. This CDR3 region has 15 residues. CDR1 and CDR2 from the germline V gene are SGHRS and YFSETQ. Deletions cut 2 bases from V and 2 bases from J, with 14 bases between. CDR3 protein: CASSFDPTKTYEQYF. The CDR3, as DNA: TGCGCCAGCAGCTTTGATCCGACAAAGACCTACGAGCAGTACTTC. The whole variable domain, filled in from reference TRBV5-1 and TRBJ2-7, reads KAGVTQTPRYLIKTRGQQVTLSCSPISGHRSVSWYQQTPGQGLQFLFEYFSETQRNKGNFPGRFSGRQFSNSRSEMNVSTLELGDSALYLCASSFDPTKTYEQYFGPGTRLTVT.

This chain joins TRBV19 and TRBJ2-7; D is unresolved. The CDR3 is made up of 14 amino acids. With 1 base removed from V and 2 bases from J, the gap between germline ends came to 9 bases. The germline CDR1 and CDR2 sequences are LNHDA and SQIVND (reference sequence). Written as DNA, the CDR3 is TGTGCCAGTAGTATAGCAGGCGAAGCCTACGAGCAGTACTTC. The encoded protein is CASSIAGEAYEQYF.

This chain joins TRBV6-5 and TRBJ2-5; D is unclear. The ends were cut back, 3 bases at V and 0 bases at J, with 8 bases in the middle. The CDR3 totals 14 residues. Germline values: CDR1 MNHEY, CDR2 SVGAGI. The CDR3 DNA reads TGTGCCAGCAGTTATACGAGATACCAAGAGACCCAGTACTTC. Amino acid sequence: CASSYTRYQETQYF.

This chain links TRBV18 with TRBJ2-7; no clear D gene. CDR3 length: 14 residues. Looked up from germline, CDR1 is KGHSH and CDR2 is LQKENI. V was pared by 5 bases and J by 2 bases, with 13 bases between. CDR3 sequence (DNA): TGTGCCAGCTCAGCCCCGGTACCCGCCTACGAGCAGTACTTC. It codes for CASSAPVPAYEQYF.

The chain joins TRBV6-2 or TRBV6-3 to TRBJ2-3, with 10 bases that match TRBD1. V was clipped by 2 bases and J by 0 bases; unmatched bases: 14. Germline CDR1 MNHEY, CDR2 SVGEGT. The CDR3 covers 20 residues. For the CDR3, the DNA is TGTGCCAGCAGTTACATCATTGGACAGGGGGACCTAACTAGCACAGATACGCAGTATTTT. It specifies CASSYIIGQGDLTSTDTQYF.

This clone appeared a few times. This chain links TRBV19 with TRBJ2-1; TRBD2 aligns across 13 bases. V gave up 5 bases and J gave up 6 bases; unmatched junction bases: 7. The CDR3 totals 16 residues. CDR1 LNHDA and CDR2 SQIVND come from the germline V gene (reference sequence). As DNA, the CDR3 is TGTGCCAGTAGTTCCCGCGGACTAGCGGGAGTCAATGAGCAGTTCTTC. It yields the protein CASSSRGLAGVNEQFF. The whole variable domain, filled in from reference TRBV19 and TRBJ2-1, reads DGGITQSPKYLFRKEGQNVTLSCEQNLNHDAMYWYRQDPGQGLRLIYYSQIVNDFQKGDIAEGYSVSREKKESFPLTVTSAQKNPTAFYLCASSSRGLAGVNEQFFGPGTRLTVL.

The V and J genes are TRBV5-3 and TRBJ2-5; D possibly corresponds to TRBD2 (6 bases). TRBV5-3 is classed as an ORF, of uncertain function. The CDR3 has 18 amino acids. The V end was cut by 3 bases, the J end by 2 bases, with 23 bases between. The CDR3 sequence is CARSCTQPPGDQQETQYF. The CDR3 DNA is TGTGCCAGAAGCTGCACCCAACCGCCGGGGGACCAGCAAGAGACCCAGTACTTC.

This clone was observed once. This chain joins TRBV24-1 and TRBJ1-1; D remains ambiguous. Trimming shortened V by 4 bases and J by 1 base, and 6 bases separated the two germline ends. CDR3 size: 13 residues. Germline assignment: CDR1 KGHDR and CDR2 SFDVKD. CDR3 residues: CATSDPWNTEAFF. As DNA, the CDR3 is TGTGCCACCAGTGACCCTTGGAACACTGAAGCTTTCTTT.

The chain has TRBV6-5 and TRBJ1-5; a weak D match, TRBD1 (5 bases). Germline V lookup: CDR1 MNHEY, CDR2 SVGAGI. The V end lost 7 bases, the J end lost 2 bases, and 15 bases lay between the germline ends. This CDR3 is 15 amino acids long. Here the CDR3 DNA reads TGTGCCAGCATCCGAACAGGTACCGGCAATCAGCCCCAGCATTTT. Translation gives CASIRTGTGNQPQHF.

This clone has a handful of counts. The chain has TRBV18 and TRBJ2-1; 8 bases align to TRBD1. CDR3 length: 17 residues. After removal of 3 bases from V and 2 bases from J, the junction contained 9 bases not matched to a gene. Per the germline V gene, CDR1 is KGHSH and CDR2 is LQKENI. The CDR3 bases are TGTGCCAGCTCACCTTACGCAGGGGGCGAGACCTACAATGAGCAGTTCTTC. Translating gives CASSPYAGGETYNEQFF. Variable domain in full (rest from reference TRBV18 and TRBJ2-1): NAGVMQNPRHLVRRRGQEARLRCSPMKGHSHVYWYRQLPEEGLKFMVYLQKENIIDESGMPKERFSAEFPKEGPSILRIQQVVRGDSAAYFCASSPYAGGETYNEQFFGPGTRLTVL.

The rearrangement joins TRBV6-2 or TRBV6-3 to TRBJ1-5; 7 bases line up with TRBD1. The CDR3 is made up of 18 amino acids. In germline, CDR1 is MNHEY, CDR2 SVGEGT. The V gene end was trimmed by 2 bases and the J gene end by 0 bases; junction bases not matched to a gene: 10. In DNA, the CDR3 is TGTGCCAGCAGTTACCCTCGGCGGACAGGCCTTAGCAATCAGCCCCAGCATTTT. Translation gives CASSYPRRTGLSNQPQHF.

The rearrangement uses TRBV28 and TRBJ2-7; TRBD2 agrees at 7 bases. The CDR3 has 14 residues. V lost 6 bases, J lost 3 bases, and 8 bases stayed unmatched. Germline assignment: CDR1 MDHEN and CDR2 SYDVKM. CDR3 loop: CASSPTSPGYEQYF. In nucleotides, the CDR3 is TGTGCCAGCAGCCCGACTAGCCCGGGCTACGAGCAGTACTTC.

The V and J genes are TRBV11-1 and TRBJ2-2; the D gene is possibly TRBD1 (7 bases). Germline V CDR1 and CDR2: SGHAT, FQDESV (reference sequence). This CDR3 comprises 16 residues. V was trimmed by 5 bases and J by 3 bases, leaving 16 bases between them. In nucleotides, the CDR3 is TGTGCCAGCAGCCAGGGGGGCGGCTCATACACCGGGGAGCTGTTTTTT. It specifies CASSQGGGSYTGELFF.

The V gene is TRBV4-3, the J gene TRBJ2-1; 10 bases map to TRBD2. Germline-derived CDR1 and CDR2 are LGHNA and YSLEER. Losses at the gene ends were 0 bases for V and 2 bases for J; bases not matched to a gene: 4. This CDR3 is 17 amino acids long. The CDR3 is CASSQDGLADPYNEQFF. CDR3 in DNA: TGCGCCAGCAGCCAAGATGGACTAGCGGACCCCTACAATGAGCAGTTCTTC.

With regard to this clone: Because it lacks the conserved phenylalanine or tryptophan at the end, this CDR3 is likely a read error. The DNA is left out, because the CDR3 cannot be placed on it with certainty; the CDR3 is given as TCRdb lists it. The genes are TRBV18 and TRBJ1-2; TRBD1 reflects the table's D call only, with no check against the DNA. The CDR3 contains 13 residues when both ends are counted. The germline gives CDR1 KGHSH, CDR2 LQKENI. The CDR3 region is CASSLNGDSQTSV.

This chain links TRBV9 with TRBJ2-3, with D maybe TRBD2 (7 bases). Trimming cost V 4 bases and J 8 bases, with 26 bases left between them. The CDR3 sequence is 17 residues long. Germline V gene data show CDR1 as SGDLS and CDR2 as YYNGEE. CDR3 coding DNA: TGTGCCAGCAGCCGCGGTGTGGGGGGCCAGCGGGATTTTACGCAGTATTTT. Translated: CASSRGVGGQRDFTQYF.

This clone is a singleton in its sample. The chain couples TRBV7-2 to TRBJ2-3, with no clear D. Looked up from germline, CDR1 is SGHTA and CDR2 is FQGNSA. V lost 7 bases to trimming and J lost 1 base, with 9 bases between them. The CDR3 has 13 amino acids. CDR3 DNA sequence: TGTGCCAGCAAATACAGAGGCACAGATACGCAGTATTTT. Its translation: CASKYRGTDTQYF. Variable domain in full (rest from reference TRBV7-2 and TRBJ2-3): GAGVSQSPSNKVTEKGKDVELRCDPISGHTALYWYRQSLGQGLEFLIYFQGNSAPDKSGLPSDRFSAERTGGSVSTLTIQRTQQEDSAVYLCASKYRGTDTQYFGPGTRLTVL.

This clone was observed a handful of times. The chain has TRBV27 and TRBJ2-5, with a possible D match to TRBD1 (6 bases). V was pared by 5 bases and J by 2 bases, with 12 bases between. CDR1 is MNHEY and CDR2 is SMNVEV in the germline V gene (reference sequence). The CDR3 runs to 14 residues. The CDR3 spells CASSLGTTQETQYF. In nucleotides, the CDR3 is TGTGCCAGCAGTCTAGGGACAACTCAAGAGACCCAGTACTTC.